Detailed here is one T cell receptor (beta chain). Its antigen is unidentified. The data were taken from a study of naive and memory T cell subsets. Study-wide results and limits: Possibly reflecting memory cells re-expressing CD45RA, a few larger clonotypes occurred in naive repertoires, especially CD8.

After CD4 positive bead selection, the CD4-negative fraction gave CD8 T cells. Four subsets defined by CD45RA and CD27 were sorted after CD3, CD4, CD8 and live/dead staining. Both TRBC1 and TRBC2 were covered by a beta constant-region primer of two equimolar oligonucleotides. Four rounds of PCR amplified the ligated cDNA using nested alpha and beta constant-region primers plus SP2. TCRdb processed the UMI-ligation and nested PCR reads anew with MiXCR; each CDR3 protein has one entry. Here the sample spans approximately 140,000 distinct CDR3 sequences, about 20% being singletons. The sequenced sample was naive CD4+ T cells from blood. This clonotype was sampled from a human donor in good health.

The DNA for the CDR3 is TGTGCCAGCAAGCCCCAGGGTGCAACTAATGAAAAACTGTTTTTT. Translated: CASKPQGATNEKLFF. V is TRBV6-5 and J is TRBJ1-4, with a tentative D call TRBD1 (5 bases). This CDR3 has 15 residues. V was shortened by 7 bases and J by 0 bases, with 12 bases between the two germline ends. Germline V gene sequence: CDR1 MNHEY, CDR2 SVGAGI.